The entry below describes one T cell receptor beta chain. Its target is unknown. The data originate from a study of response to subunit inactivated influenza vaccine. Findings and caveats of the study: A suggestion made by the authors is that each seasonal influenza vaccination recruits few new T cells.

One entry per CDR3 protein, called by TCRdb with MiXCR from the RT-PCR reads. The sample consists of about 700,000 distinct CDR3 sequences, about 15% of them appearing once. The CDR3 has 13 residues. Germline V gene sequence: CDR1 SGHAT, CDR2 FQNNGV. Trimming cost V 2 bases and J 2 bases, with 6 bases left between them. The sequenced sample was PBMCs from blood, obtained around 14 days before vaccination. This TCR was recovered from a man between 45 and 60 years old who received an inactivated influenza vaccine. The chain uses TRBV11-2 and TRBJ1-2; D unclear. The CDR3 loop is CASSLQNNYGYTF. In DNA form, the CDR3 reads TGTGCCAGCAGCTTACAGAACAACTATGGCTACACCTTC.